This TCR beta chain appears in the sequencing data of a study of blood T cell repertoires in COVID-19 (TCRdb year 2020). Some background on the complete study: The collaborator samples originated in the United States, Italy and Spain and spanned the acute and convalescent phases of COVID-19. The samples were drawn from two sources: the first 160 participants of the ongoing ImmuneRACE study, and over 1,000 subjects contributed by 6 global collaborators. Deeply sampled blood TCRbeta repertoires from subjects exposed to, actively infected with, or recovered from COVID-19 were included in the dataset. The repertoires were released in a freely available public database intended as a resource for research on the immune response to SARS-CoV-2. The material from the prospective study consisted of cDNA or gDNA derived from T cells, B-cell-depleted T cells, or PBMCs. A de-identified subject ID, COVID-19 status, age in years and sex were almost always included in the sample metadata. Where available, HLA class I and class II types were obtained from metadata supplied by the sample provider rather than from assay-based typing. Paper-wide results and their limitations: Clinical and demographic metadata were provided uncurated, with the amount varying by source and participant.

The CDR3 starts with the cysteine, ends with the phenylalanine, and has 13 residues. The CDR3 DNA has 39 bases and is translated from base 1. V lost 3 bases and J lost 2 bases; the stretch between them is 7 bases long. Based on the germline V gene, the CDR1 and CDR2 sequences are SGHVS and FQNEAQ. TCRbeta CDR3 regions were amplified from genomic DNA using the immunoSEQ Assay, a bias-controlled multiplex PCR. Per the source publication's procedure: Within the assay, amplification of reference gene primers was used to estimate how many nucleated cells each sample contained. To quantify the absolute abundance of each unique TCRbeta CDR3 rearrangement, sequence reads were collapsed and filtered. Productive Simpson clonality was computed per sample as the square root of Simpson's diversity index over productive rearrangements. TCRdb mirrors the immuneACCESS table, restricted to in-frame sequences. Some clones are absent from its copies; in checked studies, under half trace to an unresolved V gene, and the reason for the others is unknown. V and J calls and clone size are those listed in that table; D and trimming were worked out from the DNA. This sample is represented by some 110,000 clones; roughly 88% of them were singletons. The ten largest account for around 4% of the sample.

In regard to this clone: Its antigen is unknown. No qualities accompany the bases; no much larger clone lies one base away.

The collaborating institutions used their own protocols to collect whole blood in K2EDTA tubes. For TCRbeta analysis, collaborator samples were shipped as frozen whole blood, as isolated PBMCs, or as DNA extracted from either sample type. The TCR originated in a middle-aged man with acute or convalescent COVID-19. The receptor chain draws on TRBV7-8 and TRBJ1-1; no D gene call is confident. Sequenced material: peripheral blood. The CDR3 here reads CASSFTDNTEAFF. The DNA is TGTGCCAGCAGCTTCACAGATAACACTGAAGCTTTCTTT. Full variable domain (CDR3 extended with the reference TRBV7-8 and TRBJ1-1 proteins): GAGVSQSPRYKVAKRGQDVALRCDPISGHVSLFWYQQALGQGPEFLTYFQNEAQLDKSGLPSDRFFAERPEGSVSTLKIQRTQQEDSAVYLCASSFTDNTEAFFGQGTRLTVV.